These 22 T cell receptor beta chains were sequenced from one sample in a study of T cell repertoires in cytomegalovirus infection. In TCRdb, the reads were re-called with MiXCR into one record per CDR3 protein. The table records over 250,000 distinct CDR3 sequences, roughly 26% of them present only once. The sequenced sample was PBMCs. All receptors derive from a human donor in good health (CMV status not recorded). Some clones in this sample may be carry-over from other donors' samples.

The V gene is TRBV7-6, the J gene TRBJ2-1; D gene uncertain. This CDR3 is built from 18 residues. Germline CDR1 is SGHVS and CDR2 is FNYEAQ. V lost 0 bases to trimming and J lost 5 bases, with 20 bases between them. This CDR3 is CASSLALWADNFNNEQFF. CDR3 DNA sequence: TGTGCCAGCAGCTTAGCGTTGTGGGCAGATAATTTCAACAATGAGCAGTTCTTC.

The chain links TRBV7-3 to TRBJ2-1; 7 bases map to TRBD1. Germline V gives CDR1 SGHTA, CDR2 FQGTGA. CDR3 length: 17 residues. The ends lost 3 bases at V and 4 bases at J; junction bases unmatched: 12. This chain's CDR3 is CASSFFQGVRVYNEQFF. The CDR3 region has the DNA TGTGCCAGCAGCTTTTTTCAGGGGGTAAGGGTTTACAATGAGCAGTTCTTC.

This chain connects TRBV28 to TRBJ1-1; D perhaps matches TRBD1 (5 bases). CDR1 and CDR2 from the germline V gene are MDHEN and SYDVKM. The CDR3 loop spans 14 amino acids. Trimming removed 7 bases from V and 1 base from J, with 13 bases in between. CDR3 sequence: CASIPAGRNTEAFF. In DNA form, the CDR3 reads TGTGCCAGCATCCCAGCGGGGCGGAACACTGAAGCTTTCTTT. The full variable domain, its missing parts supplied by reference TRBV28 and TRBJ1-1, is DVKVTQSSRYLVKRTGEKVFLECVQDMDHENMFWYRQDPGLGLRLIYFSYDVKMKEKGDIPEGYSVSREKKERFSLILESASTNQTSMYLCASIPAGRNTEAFFGQGTRLTVV.

A note on this clonotype: A single base separates this from a much larger clone, so it may be a read error. The CDR3 protein is CASSTRQVSEQCF. In DNA, the CDR3 is TGTGCCAGCAGCACACGACAGGTCAGTGAGCAGTGCTTC. The V gene is TRBV7-2, the J gene TRBJ2-1, with a possible D match to TRBD1 (6 bases). CDR3 length equals 13 residues. In germline, CDR1 is SGHTA, CDR2 FQGNSA.

The table lists this clonotype with a few counts. V usage is TRBV6-5 and J usage is TRBJ2-5; TRBD1 matches 8 bases. Germline CDR1 is MNHEY and CDR2 is SVGAGI. CDR3 length equals 17 residues. V lost 2 bases and J lost 1; bases outside the gene matches: 9. Here the CDR3 DNA reads TGTGCCAGCAGTTACGAGTTCGGACAGGGCCCCCAAGAGACCCAGTACTTC. Translated: CASSYEFGQGPQETQYF.

The table lists this clonotype with many counts. This chain uses TRBV7-2 with TRBJ1-4, with unresolved D. The CDR3 runs 13 residues. Germline V gene data show CDR1 as SGHTA and CDR2 as FQGNSA. V was shortened by 1 base and J by 8 bases, with 8 bases between the two germline ends. The CDR3 region is CASSLGGREKLFF. CDR3 coding DNA: TGTGCCAGCAGCTTAGGGGGTCGGGAAAAACTGTTTTTT.

This chain connects TRBV29-1 to TRBJ2-3; 7 nucleotides agree with TRBD1. Germline loops: CDR1 SQVTM, CDR2 ANQGSEA. The ends lost 4 bases at V and 2 bases at J; junction bases unmatched: 12. This CDR3 has 16 residues. The CDR3 bases are TGCAGCGTTGTCTCCGTTTGGGACAGAACCACAGATACGCAGTATTTT. Amino acids: CSVVSVWDRTTDTQYF.

The CDR3: CASTPGQGEYEQYF. DNA of the CDR3: TGTGCCAGCACCCCCGGACAGGGGGAATACGAGCAGTACTTC. The chain uses TRBV7-9 and TRBJ2-7; TRBD1 matches 10 bases. Trimming cost V 7 bases and J 4 bases; bases outside gene matches: 7. The CDR3 totals 14 residues. Germline CDR1 reads SEHNR; CDR2 reads FQNEAQ (reference sequence).

Worth noting for this clonotype: This may be a read error: a much more frequent sequence differs by one nucleotide. The rearrangement links TRBV7-8 to TRBJ2-7; 11 positions match TRBD2. Germline V gene data show CDR1 as SGHVS and CDR2 as FQNEAQ. The CDR3 covers 15 residues. The CDR3 region has the DNA TGTACCAGCAGCTTTTTGACTAGCGGGGACTACGAGCAGTACTTC. Translated, it gives CTSSFLTSGDYEQYF.

V is TRBV20-1 and J is TRBJ2-1; perhaps TRBD1 as D (6 bases). This CDR3 has 15 amino acids. Germline-derived CDR1 and CDR2 are DFQATT and SNEGSKA (reference sequence). The V end lost 4 bases, the J end lost 0 bases, and 13 bases lay between the germline ends. CDR3: CSANSRGSSYNEQFF. The CDR3, as DNA: TGCAGTGCTAATTCAAGGGGGAGCTCCTACAATGAGCAGTTCTTC.

This clonotype was seen only a few times. CDR3 sequence: CATSALETGDTGELFF. For the CDR3, the DNA is TGTGCCACCAGTGCTCTGGAGACAGGGGACACCGGGGAGCTGTTTTTT. This chain links TRBV24-1 with TRBJ2-2; 8 positions match TRBD1. The CDR3 totals 16 residues. Unmatched junction bases numbered 7, after V lost 5 bases and J lost 3 bases. The V gene's germline CDR1 is KGHDR and CDR2 SFDVKD.

Turning to this clonotype: A much larger clonotype is one base distant, so this may be a read error. The chain combines TRBV7-6 with TRBJ2-1, with 8 bases that match TRBD2. Germline V gene data show CDR1 as SGHVS and CDR2 as FNYEAQ. The J segment lost 3 bases and the V segment lost 6 bases, leaving 7 bases of the junction unmatched. There are 15 residues in the CDR3. CDR3 nucleotides: TGTGCCAGCAGATTCCGGGGGGGGCTCTACAATGAGCAGTTCTTC. Its protein is CASRFRGGLYNEQFF.

The V gene is TRBV4-1, the J gene TRBJ1-6; D might be TRBD1 (5 bases). The CDR3 covers 18 residues. Per germline, CDR1 MGHRA and CDR2 YSYEKL. V gave up 0 bases and J gave up 7 bases, with 19 bases separating them. CDR3 amino acids: CASSQDSSGRAINSPLHF. The CDR3 DNA is TGCGCCAGCAGCCAAGATAGTAGCGGCAGGGCGATCAATTCACCCCTCCACTTT.

The CDR3 loop is CASSLSGWQLFF. CDR3 coding DNA: TGTGCCAGCAGTTTATCCGGCTGGCAGCTGTTTTTT. The chain couples TRBV28 to TRBJ2-2, with no clear D. V was trimmed by 1 base and J by 12 bases, leaving 9 bases between them. The CDR3 runs to 12 residues. Germline-derived CDR1 and CDR2 are MDHEN and SYDVKM.

The chain couples TRBV6-8 to TRBJ2-7; 8 nucleotides match TRBD1. Germline CDR1 MNHGY, CDR2 SAAAGT. CDR3 size: 14 residues. V dropped 7 bases and J dropped 2; count of bases not matched to a gene: 7. CDR3 sequence reads: CASTAPGQAYEQYF. CDR3 bases: TGTGCCAGCACGGCACCGGGACAGGCCTACGAGCAGTACTTC.

This clonotype was detected a few times. The chain carries TRBV5-6 and TRBJ2-6, with a weak D call TRBD2 (6 bases). Germline values: CDR1 SGHDT, CDR2 YYEEEE. The CDR3 is made up of 16 amino acids. V was shortened by 0 bases and J by 4 bases, with 11 bases between the two germline ends. The CDR3 protein is CASSLDWRAGANVLTF. CDR3 in DNA: TGTGCCAGCAGCTTGGATTGGAGGGCCGGGGCCAACGTCCTGACTTTC.

As DNA, the CDR3 is TGTGCCAGCAGCTTAACCGGGACAGGGCGATATAATCAGCCCCAGCATTTT. Amino acid sequence: CASSLTGTGRYNQPQHF. The chain carries TRBV7-2 and TRBJ1-5; TRBD1 agrees at 9 bases. This CDR3 spans 17 amino acids. From germline, CDR1 is SGHTA and CDR2 FQGNSA. J gave up 4 bases and V 2 bases, and 9 bases lay outside the gene matches.

This clonotype turned up a few times. This sequence joins TRBV5-1 and TRBJ2-5, with D unresolved. In germline, CDR1 is SGHRS, CDR2 YFSETQ. The CDR3 totals 14 residues. V lost 4 bases and J lost 4, with 14 bases in between. CDR3 region: CASSTMDGGETQYF. The CDR3 region has the DNA TGCGCCAGCAGCACGATGGACGGTGGAGAGACCCAGTACTTC.

This clonotype was seen many times. V gene TRBV7-2 combines with J gene TRBJ2-7, with D perhaps assigned TRBD1 or TRBD2 (5 bases each). This CDR3 has 12 residues. The germline V and J ends were trimmed by 2 bases and 6 bases, with 8 bases remaining between them. Germline CDR1 SGHTA, CDR2 FQGNSA. In DNA, the CDR3 is TGTGCCAGCAGCTTATGGGGGACCGAGCAGTACTTC. Translating it yields CASSLWGTEQYF.

V gene TRBV7-2 combines with J gene TRBJ1-2, with D unclear. Germline CDR1 is SGHTA and CDR2 is FQGNSA. With 5 bases removed from V and 4 bases from J, the gap between germline ends came to 11 bases. The CDR3 is 13 amino acids. CDR3: CASSRDGSYGYTF. The CDR3 DNA reads as TGTGCCAGCAGCCGAGATGGTAGCTATGGCTACACCTTC.

This clonotype was seen a handful of times. The chain links TRBV2 to TRBJ1-5; possibly TRBD1 for D (6 bases). Germline CDR1 and CDR2: SNHLY and FYNNEI. This CDR3 is built from 13 residues. V was shortened by 4 bases and J by 8 bases, with 12 bases between the two germline ends. For the CDR3, the DNA is TGTGCCAGCAGTGGGGACACTACTAAGCCCCAGCATTTT. It codes for CASSGDTTKPQHF. The variable domain in full, with the rest retrieved from reference TRBV2 and TRBJ1-5, is EPEVTQTPSHQVTQMGQEVILRCVPISNHLYFYWYRQILGQKVEFLVSFYNNEISEKSEIFDDQFSVERPDGSNFTLKIRSTKLEDSAMYFCASSGDTTKPQHFGDGTRLSIL.

A few counts support this clonotype. This chain joins TRBV11-2 and TRBJ2-1; D gene ambiguous. This CDR3 spans 14 amino acids. The V end lost 0 bases, the J end lost 6 bases, and 9 bases lay between the germline ends. Germline V gene lookup returns CDR1 SGHAT and CDR2 FQNNGV. This CDR3 reads CASSLDAHTNEQFF. CDR3 DNA sequence: TGTGCCAGCAGCTTAGATGCTCATACCAATGAGCAGTTCTTC.